This TCR beta chain was recorded in a study of spatial heterogeneity in lung cancer. General study results and limits: Tumors with more nonsynonymous mutations had more expanded intratumoral alpha and beta TCRs.

Germline CDR1 is DFQATT and CDR2 is SNEGSKA (reference sequence). Trimming took 4 bases from V and 4 from J, leaving 11 bases between them. This CDR3 region has 12 residues. This clonotype was observed many times. The target antigen is unknown. A unique molecular identifier was carried by every single TCR cDNA molecule. TCRdb re-derived calls from the 5' RACE reads in MiXCR, one entry per CDR3 protein. This sample yields about 23,000 distinct CDR3 sequences, of which more than 4.5% are seen a single time; roughly 9.6% belongs to the top ten. The time point denotes: sample taken at primary tumor resection.

The chain links TRBV20-1 to TRBJ2-7; the D gene is possibly TRBD1 (6 bases). This material consisted of lung tumor tissue, taken at surgery. The receptor was derived from a male donor with early-stage non-small cell lung cancer. The CDR3 loop is CSAMGRGYEQYF. Written as DNA, the CDR3 is TGCAGTGCTATGGGCAGGGGATACGAGCAGTACTTC.